The rows below give T cell receptor beta chains drawn from one sample of a study of shared clonotypes between healthy human individuals. TCRdb's copy holds only in-frame clones and misses some; the assay was immunoSEQ multiplex PCR. The data contain around 1,100,000 clones, approximately 75% of them singletons. Sequenced sample: memory CD4+ T cells from PBMCs. The source is a man between 18 and 35 years old in good health. Some clones in this sample may be carry-over from other donors' samples. Each CDR3 is given with its conserved first and last residue. D genes are given only for firm matches. Not every row has a clone size; where given, it reads once, few, many or a size class.

.,12,.,TRBV30,TRBJ2-4,CAWSDYGISQYF,TGTGCCTGGAGTGACTACGGGATCTCCCAGTACTTC
.,14,.,TRBV6-1,TRBJ1-1,CASSEPGLNTEAFF,TGTGCCAGCAGTGAACCAGGGTTGAACACTGAAGCTTTCTTT
.,15,.,TRBV10-3,TRBJ1-1,CAISDHTGGGSQAFF,TGTGCCATCAGTGACCACACGGGGGGGGGCTCTCAAGCTTTCTTT
once,15,.,TRBV18,TRBJ1-2,CASSPLGGTADGYTF,TGTGCCAGCTCACCTCTCGGGGGGACCGCGGATGGCTACACCTTC
.,14,TRBD1,TRBV28,TRBJ2-3,CASTPGGGTDTQYF,TGTGCCAGCACCCCAGGGGGAGGCACAGATACGCAGTATTTT
.,12,.,TRBV5-4,TRBJ1-2,CASSLSGDGYTF,TGTGCCAGCAGCTTATCAGGGGATGGCTACACCTTC
.,13,.,TRBV2,TRBJ1-5,CASSATGSQPQHF,TGTGCCAGCAGTGCTACAGGGAGTCAGCCCCAGCATTTT
.,12,.,TRBV30,TRBJ2-7,CASISQAYEQYF,TGTGCCTCCATCTCACAGGCCTACGAGCAGTACTTC
.,13,.,TRBV7-2,TRBJ1-5,CASSFREGQPQHF,TGTGCCAGCAGCTTCAGGGAAGGTCAGCCCCAGCATTTT
.,16,.,TRBV18,TRBJ1-1,CASSPPLGTSNTEAFF,TGTGCCAGCTCACCACCCCTAGGGACCTCGAACACTGAAGCTTTCTTT
.,15,TRBD1,TRBV25-1,TRBJ2-7,CASSGAGTADYEQYF,TGTGCCAGCAGTGGCGCCGGGACAGCAGACTACGAGCAGTACTTC
.,14,.,TRBV5-1,TRBJ2-1,CASSLEVYGGEQFF,TGCGCCAGCAGCTTGGAGGTCTACGGGGGTGAGCAGTTCTTC
.,14,.,TRBV5-4,TRBJ2-3,CASSPRSAADTQYF,TGTGCCAGCAGCCCTCGGTCCGCGGCAGATACGCAGTATTTT
.,14,TRBD1,TRBV28,TRBJ1-2,CASSDFGTVYGYTF,TGTGCCAGCAGTGACTTCGGGACAGTCTATGGCTACACCTTC
.,14,.,TRBV5-1,TRBJ2-5,CASSKDGKQETQYF,TGCGCCAGCAGCAAGGACGGAAAACAAGAGACCCAGTACTTC
.,11,.,TRBV29-1,TRBJ2-3,CSASRRDTQYF,TGCAGCGCCTCCAGGCGAGATACGCAGTATTTT
few,15,.,TRBV11-2,TRBJ2-7,CASSSYSRLSYEQYF,TGTGCCAGCAGCTCCTATTCCCGCCTCTCCTACGAGCAGTACTTC
few,16,.,TRBV6-5,TRBJ1-5,CASSYSGVDSNQPQHF,TGTGCCAGCAGTTACTCGGGGGTGGATAGCAATCAGCCCCAGCATTTT
.,15,.,TRBV25-1,TRBJ1-2,CASSAISWPTRGYTF,TGTGCCAGCAGTGCCATATCCTGGCCTACCCGGGGCTACACCTTC
.,14,.,TRBV5-1,TRBJ1-2,CASSLGGADNGYTF,TGCGCCAGCAGCTTGGGGGGCGCTGATAATGGCTACACCTTC
.,14,.,TRBV5-1,TRBJ2-5,CASSPRDLQETQYF,TGCGCCAGCAGCCCGCGGGACTTACAAGAGACCCAGTACTTC
.,15,.,TRBV5-4,TRBJ2-7,CASSLAMRGSYEQYF,TGTGCCAGCAGCTTGGCCATGAGGGGGTCGTACGAGCAGTACTTC
once,16,.,TRBV7-9,TRBJ2-7,CASSLGRTQSSYEQYF,TGTGCCAGCAGCTTAGGTAGGACACAGAGCTCCTACGAGCAGTACTTC
.,15,TRBD1,TRBV4-2,TRBJ2-1,CASSLGTGDYNEQFF,TGTGCCAGCAGCCTCGGGACAGGTGACTACAATGAGCAGTTCTTC
.,16,TRBD2,TRBV5-1,TRBJ2-3,CASSSGLAVFTDTQYF,TGCGCCAGCAGCTCGGGACTAGCGGTCTTCACAGATACGCAGTATTTT
few,13,.,TRBV2,TRBJ1-2,CASSEDPQSDYTF,TGTGCCAGCAGTGAAGACCCACAGTCTGACTACACCTTC
.,14,.,TRBV14,TRBJ2-7,CASSHQGRAYEQYF,TGTGCCAGCAGCCACCAAGGGCGCGCCTACGAGCAGTACTTC
.,15,TRBD1,TRBV6-6,TRBJ1-3,CASTRQGLGGNTIYF,TGTGCCAGCACTCGACAGGGACTAGGTGGAAACACCATATATTTT
.,17,TRBD2,TRBV15,TRBJ2-3,CATSRGTAGVGTDTQYF,TGTGCCACCAGCAGAGGGACGGCGGGAGTAGGGACAGATACGCAGTATTTT
.,15,TRBD1,TRBV2,TRBJ2-3,CASSDLGQSTDTQYF,TGTGCCAGCAGTGATCTGGGACAGAGCACAGATACGCAGTATTTT
.,18,.,TRBV9,TRBJ2-1,CASSVGVGDAPYYNEQFF,TGTGCCAGCAGCGTAGGAGTAGGGGACGCACCGTATTACAATGAGCAGTTCTTC
.,12,TRBD2,TRBV12-5,TRBJ2-4,CASGFGGEFQYF,TGTGCTAGTGGTTTCGGGGGGGAGTTTCAGTACTTC
few,12,.,TRBV6-5,TRBJ2-5,CASISPGLTFHF,TGTGCCAGCATCTCACCGGGCCTGACCTTTCACTTC
.,16,.,TRBV9,TRBJ2-1,CASSVDLGSLVNEQFF,TGTGCCAGCAGCGTAGATTTGGGTTCCTTGGTCAATGAGCAGTTCTTC
.,16,TRBD2,TRBV4-2,TRBJ2-7,CASSQGEREGPYEQYF,TGTGCCAGCAGCCAGGGTGAGCGGGAGGGCCCCTACGAGCAGTACTTC
.,16,.,TRBV5-1,TRBJ2-3,CASSLAGVPSTDTQYF,TGCGCCAGCAGCTTGGCGGGGGTGCCGAGCACAGATACGCAGTATTTT
.,14,.,TRBV7-9,TRBJ2-1,CASSPNSYVDEQFF,TGTGCCAGCAGCCCGAACTCGTACGTTGATGAGCAGTTCTTC
.,13,.,TRBV10-1,TRBJ1-2,CASSDNSLYGYTF,TGCGCCAGCAGTGATAACAGTCTCTATGGCTACACCTTC
.,15,TRBD2,TRBV6-6,TRBJ2-1,CASIPGLAFLNEQFF,TGTGCCAGCATTCCGGGACTAGCGTTTCTCAATGAGCAGTTCTTC
.,17,.,TRBV5-4,TRBJ1-2,CASSYPGLQAEAYGYTF,TGTGCCAGCAGCTACCCGGGACTTCAAGCTGAGGCGTATGGCTACACCTTC
.,12,.,TRBV25-1,TRBJ2-7,CASSRDGYEQYF,TGTGCCAGCTCCCGGGATGGTTACGAGCAGTACTTC
.,15,TRBD2,TRBV4-1,TRBJ2-7,CASSSPAGGTYEQYF,TGCGCCAGCAGCTCCCCGGCGGGGGGCACCTACGAGCAGTACTTC
.,16,.,TRBV4-2,TRBJ2-7,CASSQEGRTGAYEQYF,TGTGCCAGCAGCCAAGAGGGGAGGACGGGGGCCTACGAGCAGTACTTC
.,13,.,TRBV5-6,TRBJ2-1,CASSPREAYEQFF,TGTGCCAGCAGCCCCCGTGAGGCCTATGAGCAGTTCTTC
.,15,.,TRBV15,TRBJ1-5,CATSRRDGYNQPQHF,TGTGCCACCAGCAGGCGCGACGGGTACAATCAGCCCCAGCATTTT
.,13,.,TRBV4-1,TRBJ2-1,CASSQLDPNEQFF,TGCGCCAGCAGCCAGCTAGATCCCAATGAGCAGTTCTTC
.,14,.,TRBV27,TRBJ1-2,CASSFVGPHYGYTF,TGTGCCAGCAGTTTTGTAGGGCCTCACTATGGCTACACCTTC
.,16,.,TRBV11-1,TRBJ2-7,CASSLGSGNNFYEQYF,TGTGCCAGCAGCTTAGGGTCGGGGAATAATTTCTACGAGCAGTACTTC
.,18,.,TRBV10-2,TRBJ2-1,CASRTLVTDKMGYNEQFF,TGCGCCAGCAGGACGCTGGTTACCGACAAAATGGGATACAATGAGCAGTTCTTC
.,14,TRBD1,TRBV7-3,TRBJ2-5,CASSKTGGLETQYF,TGTGCCAGCAGCAAAACAGGGGGCCTGGAGACCCAGTACTTC